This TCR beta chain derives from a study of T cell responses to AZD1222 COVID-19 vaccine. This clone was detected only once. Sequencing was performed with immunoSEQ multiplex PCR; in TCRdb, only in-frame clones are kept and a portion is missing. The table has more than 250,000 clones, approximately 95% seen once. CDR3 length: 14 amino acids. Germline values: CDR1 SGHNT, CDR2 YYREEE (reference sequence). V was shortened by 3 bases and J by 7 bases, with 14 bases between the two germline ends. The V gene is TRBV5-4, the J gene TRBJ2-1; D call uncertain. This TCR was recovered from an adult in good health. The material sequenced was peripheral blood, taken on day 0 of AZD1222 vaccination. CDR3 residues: CASSSTFAANEQFF. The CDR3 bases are TGTGCCAGCAGCTCAACCTTCGCCGCGAATGAGCAGTTCTTC.